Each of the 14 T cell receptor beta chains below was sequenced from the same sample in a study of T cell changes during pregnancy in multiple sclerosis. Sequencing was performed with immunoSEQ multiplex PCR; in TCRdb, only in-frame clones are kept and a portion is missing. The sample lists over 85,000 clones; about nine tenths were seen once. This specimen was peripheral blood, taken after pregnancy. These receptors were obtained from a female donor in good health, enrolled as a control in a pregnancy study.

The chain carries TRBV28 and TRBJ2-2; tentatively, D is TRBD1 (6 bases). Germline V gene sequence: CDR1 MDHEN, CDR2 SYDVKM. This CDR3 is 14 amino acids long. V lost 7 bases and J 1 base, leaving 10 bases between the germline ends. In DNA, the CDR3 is TGTGCCAGCAAGCGGACAGTGAACACCGGGGAGCTGTTTTTT. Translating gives CASKRTVNTGELFF.

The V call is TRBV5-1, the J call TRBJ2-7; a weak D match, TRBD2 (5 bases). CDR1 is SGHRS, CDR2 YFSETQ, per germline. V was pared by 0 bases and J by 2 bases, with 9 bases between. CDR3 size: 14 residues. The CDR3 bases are TGCGCCAGCAGCTTGGAGGCGGGTACCTACGAGCAGTACTTC. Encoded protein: CASSLEAGTYEQYF. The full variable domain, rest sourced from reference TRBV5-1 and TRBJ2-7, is KAGVTQTPRYLIKTRGQQVTLSCSPISGHRSVSWYQQTPGQGLQFLFEYFSETQRNKGNFPGRFSGRQFSNSRSEMNVSTLELGDSALYLCASSLEAGTYEQYFGPGTRLTVT.

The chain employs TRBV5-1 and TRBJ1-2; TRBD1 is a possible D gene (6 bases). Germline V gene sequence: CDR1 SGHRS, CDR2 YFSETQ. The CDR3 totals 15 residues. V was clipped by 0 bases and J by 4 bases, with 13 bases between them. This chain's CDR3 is CASSLEYRDIYGYTF. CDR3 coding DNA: TGCGCCAGCAGCTTGGAGTACCGGGACATCTATGGCTACACCTTC.

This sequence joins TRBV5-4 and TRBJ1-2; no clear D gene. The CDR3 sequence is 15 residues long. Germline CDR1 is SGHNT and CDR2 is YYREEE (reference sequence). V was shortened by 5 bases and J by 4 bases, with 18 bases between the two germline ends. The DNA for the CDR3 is TGTGCCAGCAGTGGAGTCGGCAGATCGGGCTATGGCTACACCTTC. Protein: CASSGVGRSGYGYTF. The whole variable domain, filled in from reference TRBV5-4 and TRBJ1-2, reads ETGVTQSPTHLIKTRGQQVTLRCSSQSGHNTVSWYQQALGQGPQFIFQYYREEENGRGNFPPRFSGLQFPNYSSELNVNALELDDSALYLCASSGVGRSGYGYTFGSGTRLTVV.

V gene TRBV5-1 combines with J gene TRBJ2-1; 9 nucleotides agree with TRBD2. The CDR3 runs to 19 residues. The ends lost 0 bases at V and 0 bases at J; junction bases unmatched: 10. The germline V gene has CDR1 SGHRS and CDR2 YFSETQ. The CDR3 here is CASSLANSGGLSSYNEQFF. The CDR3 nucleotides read TGCGCCAGCAGCTTGGCCAATAGCGGGGGTCTCAGCTCCTACAATGAGCAGTTCTTC.

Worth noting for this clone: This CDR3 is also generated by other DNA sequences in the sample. CDR3 residues: CASSHSTGTNSPLHF. CDR3 coding DNA: TGCGCCAGCTCACACTCGACAGGTACCAATTCACCCCTCCACTTT. V usage is TRBV5-1 and J usage is TRBJ1-6; tentatively, D is TRBD1 (6 bases). This CDR3 is 15 amino acids long. The germline V gene encodes CDR1 SGHRS and CDR2 YFSETQ. Trimming pared 7 bases from V and 7 bases from J, leaving 18 bases between.

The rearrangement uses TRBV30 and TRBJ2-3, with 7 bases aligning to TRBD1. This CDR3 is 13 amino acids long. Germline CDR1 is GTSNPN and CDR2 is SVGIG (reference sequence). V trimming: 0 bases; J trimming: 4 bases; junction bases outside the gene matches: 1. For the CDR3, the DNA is TGTGCCTGGAGTGTAACAGGGGCAGATACGCAGTATTTT. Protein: CAWSVTGADTQYF.

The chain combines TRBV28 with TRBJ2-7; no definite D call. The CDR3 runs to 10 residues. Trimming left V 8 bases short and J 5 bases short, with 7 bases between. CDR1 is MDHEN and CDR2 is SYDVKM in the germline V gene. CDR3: CASGANEQYF. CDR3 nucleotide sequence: TGTGCCAGCGGAGCCAACGAGCAGTACTTC.

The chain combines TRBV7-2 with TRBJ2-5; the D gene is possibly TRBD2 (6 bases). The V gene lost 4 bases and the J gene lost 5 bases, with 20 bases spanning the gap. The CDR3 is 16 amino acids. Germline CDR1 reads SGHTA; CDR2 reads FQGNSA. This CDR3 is CASSSQPREQGETQYF. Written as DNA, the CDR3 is TGTGCCAGCAGCTCCCAGCCCCGGGAGCAGGGCGAGACCCAGTACTTC.

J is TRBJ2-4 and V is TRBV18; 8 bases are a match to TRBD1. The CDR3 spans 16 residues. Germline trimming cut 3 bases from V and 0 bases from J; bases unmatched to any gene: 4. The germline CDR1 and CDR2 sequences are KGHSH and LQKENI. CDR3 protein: CASSPSTGEAKNIQYF. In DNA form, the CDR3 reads TGTGCCAGCTCACCCTCGACAGGGGAAGCCAAAAACATTCAGTACTTC.

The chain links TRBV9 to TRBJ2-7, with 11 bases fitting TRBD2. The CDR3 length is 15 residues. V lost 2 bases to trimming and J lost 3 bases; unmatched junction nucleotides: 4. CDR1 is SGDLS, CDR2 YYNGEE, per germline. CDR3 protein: CASSVSGGGLYEQYF. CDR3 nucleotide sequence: TGTGCCAGCAGCGTTAGCGGGGGGGGCCTCTACGAGCAGTACTTC.

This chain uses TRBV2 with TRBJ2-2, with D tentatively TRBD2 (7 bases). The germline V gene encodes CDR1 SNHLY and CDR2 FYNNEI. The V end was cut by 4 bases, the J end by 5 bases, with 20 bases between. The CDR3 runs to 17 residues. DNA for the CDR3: TGTGCCAGCAGTGGGGGGGGCGGGGTGACCAGAACCGGGGAGCTGTTTTTT. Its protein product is CASSGGGGVTRTGELFF.

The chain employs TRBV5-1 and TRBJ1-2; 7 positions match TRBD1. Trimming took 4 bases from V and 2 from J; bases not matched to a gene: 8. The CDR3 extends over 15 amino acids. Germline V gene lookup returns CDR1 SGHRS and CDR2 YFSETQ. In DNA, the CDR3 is TGCGCCAGCAGCGCCCGGGACAGCCTAAACTATGGCTACACCTTC. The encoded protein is CASSARDSLNYGYTF.

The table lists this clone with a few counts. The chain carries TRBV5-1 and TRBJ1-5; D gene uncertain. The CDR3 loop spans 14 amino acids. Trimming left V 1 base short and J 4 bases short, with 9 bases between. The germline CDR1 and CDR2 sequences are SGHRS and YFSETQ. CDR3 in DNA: TGCGCCAGCAGCTTGTTCGGGGATAATCAGCCCCAGCATTTT. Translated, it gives CASSLFGDNQPQHF.